This paragraph covers one TCR beta chain sequence. V lost 7 bases and J lost 3, with 9 bases in between. Germline CDR1 reads SGHAT; CDR2 reads FQNNGV. CDR3 length: 12 residues. Produced via immunoSEQ multiplex PCR; TCRdb's table is partial and in-frame only. The table has about 220,000 clones, around 94% seen once. These data are taken from a study of control samples from healthy donors and cancer patients. This chain uses TRBV11-2 with TRBJ1-1; D ambiguous. The receptor was isolated from a man in his fifties or sixties in good health. The sequenced sample was blood. CDR3 bases: TGTGCCAGCAACCACGGGGACACTGAAGCTTTCTTT. Translated: CASNHGDTEAFF.